The T cell receptor beta chain under discussion was sequenced for a study of T cell responses to AZD1222 COVID-19 vaccine. Study-wide findings and caveats: Repertoires were collected only later (after the peak T cell response had occurred).

Clones were read by immunoSEQ multiplex PCR, and TCRdb kept only the in-frame ones, dropping some. The table lists 170,000 or so clones, 75% to 90% of them singletons. Regarding this clone: As yet, its antigen is unknown.

The material sequenced was peripheral blood, taken on day 0 of AZD1222 vaccination. The receptor comes from an adult in good health.

The CDR3 sequence is CASGLYSYEQYF. The CDR3 DNA follows: TGTGCCAGCGGACTGTACTCCTACGAGCAGTACTTC. The gene calls are TRBV28 and TRBJ2-7, with D possibly matching TRBD2 (5 bases). Germline CDR1 MDHEN, CDR2 SYDVKM. The CDR3 extends over 12 amino acids. The V end was cut by 8 bases, the J end by 0 bases, with 8 bases between.